One and the same sample provided the 27 T cell receptor beta chains below, sequenced in a study of control samples from healthy donors and cancer patients. Sequencing used immunoSEQ multiplex PCR; TCRdb keeps in-frame clones, though not all of them. The sample has 120,000 to 150,000 clones, 75% to 95% seen once. Sequenced material: blood. The source of these receptors is a man aged 25-45 years in good health.

The chain recombines TRBV5-4 with TRBJ1-2; D call uncertain. The CDR3 runs 14 residues. The germline V and J ends were trimmed by 0 bases and 4 bases, with 10 bases remaining between them. Germline CDR1 is SGHNT and CDR2 is YYREEE (reference sequence). In DNA, the CDR3 is TGTGCCAGCAGCTTGGAGGGCCGTGTCTATGGCTACACCTTC. Protein sequence: CASSLEGRVYGYTF.

The chain carries TRBV21-1 and TRBJ2-3. TRBV21-1 is a recognized pseudogene. The CDR3 is 17 amino acids. The DNA of the CDR3 is TGTGCCAGCAGCAAAAACTACAGGGGAGGGGGAACAGATACGCAGTATTTT. This encodes CASSKNYRGGGTDTQYF.

This clone is a singleton in its sample. V gene TRBV25-1 combines with J gene TRBJ1-6; D is possibly TRBD1 (5 bases). The CDR3 loop spans 15 amino acids. Trimming stripped 4 bases from V and 7 bases from J, with 14 bases between. Per germline, CDR1 MGHDK and CDR2 SYGVNS. This chain's CDR3 is CASSAPGSINSPLHF. The CDR3 region has the DNA TGTGCCAGCAGTGCCCCAGGGAGTATAAATTCACCCCTCCACTTT.

This clone was observed once. V and J are TRBV3-1 (or the pseudogene TRBV3-2) and TRBJ2-1; 10 bases are a match to TRBD2. V gave up 6 bases and J gave up 6 bases; unmatched junction bases: 2. The CDR3 contains 13 residues. CDR1 LGHDT and CDR2 YNNKEL come from the germline V gene (reference sequence). CDR3 DNA sequence: TGTGCCAGCAGAGCGGGGGGGTCCAATGAGCAGTTCTTC. Its protein product is CASRAGGSNEQFF.

In DNA, the CDR3 is TGCAGCGTCGTGAGGAGAAAGACAGATACGCAGTATTTT. It codes for CSVVRRKTDTQYF. V and J are TRBV29-1 and TRBJ2-3; no firm D call. The CDR3 sequence is 13 residues long. Germline loops: CDR1 SQVTM, CDR2 ANQGSEA. V lost 6 bases and J 3 bases, leaving 13 bases between the germline ends.

This clone was found once. An end of the junction does not agree with germline; a read error may underlie this. The chain combines TRBV19 with TRBJ1-1, with unresolved D. The CDR3 has 12 residues. Looked up from germline, CDR1 is LNHDA and CDR2 is SQIVND (reference sequence). CDR3: CASNWRNAEAFF. CDR3 bases: TGTGCCAGTAATTGGAGGAACGCTGAAGCTTTCTTT.

The gene calls are TRBV10-3 and TRBJ1-2; D ambiguous. Germline V lookup: CDR1 ENHRY, CDR2 SYGVKD. The V gene lost 0 bases and the J gene lost 9 bases, with 8 bases spanning the gap. This CDR3 region has 12 residues. In DNA, the CDR3 is TGTGCCATCAGTGAGTCGCGGGAACGCTACACCTTC. This sequence encodes CAISESRERYTF.

The chain carries TRBV28 and TRBJ2-6; D is ambiguous. CDR3 length: 15 amino acids. The ends were cut back, 3 bases at V and 2 bases at J, with 8 bases in the middle. The germline CDR1 and CDR2 sequences are MDHEN and SYDVKM. The CDR3 spells CASSFVRTGANVLTF. The CDR3 DNA is TGTGCCAGCAGTTTTGTGAGGACTGGGGCCAACGTCCTGACTTTC.

The chain uses TRBV6-1 and TRBJ1-2; 9 bases are shared with TRBD1. Germline CDR1 and CDR2: MNHNS and SASEGT. CDR3 length: 17 amino acids. V was pared by 1 base and J by 3 bases, with 9 bases of the junction left unmatched. The CDR3: CASSEGRQGEWDYGYTF. DNA for the CDR3: TGTGCCAGCAGTGAAGGTCGACAGGGGGAGTGGGACTATGGCTACACCTTC.

The chain has TRBV9 and TRBJ2-1; maybe TRBD2 (6 bases). Trimming removed 0 bases at V and 0 bases at J, with 7 bases between. This CDR3 comprises 15 residues. Germline-derived CDR1 and CDR2 are SGDLS and YYNGEE. The CDR3 reads CASSVGTNSYNEQFF. The CDR3 nucleotides are TGTGCCAGCAGCGTAGGGACTAACTCCTACAATGAGCAGTTCTTC.

This chain connects TRBV2 to TRBJ2-3; 11 nucleotides match TRBD2. From germline, CDR1 is SNHLY and CDR2 FYNNEI. CDR3 length equals 19 residues. V gave up 2 bases and J gave up 2 bases; unmatched junction bases: 12. DNA for the CDR3: TGTGCCAGCAGTGAAATTTTTGGTCTGGGACTAGCGGTCACAGATACGCAGTATTTT. The encoded protein is CASSEIFGLGLAVTDTQYF.

The genes are TRBV6-5 and TRBJ1-5; D is ambiguous. The CDR3 sequence is 14 residues long. The V end was cut by 0 bases, the J end by 5 bases, with 8 bases between. Germline V gene sequence: CDR1 MNHEY, CDR2 SVGAGI. CDR3 sequence: CASSYSSSDQPQHF. The CDR3 DNA is TGTGCCAGCAGTTACTCATCATCAGATCAGCCCCAGCATTTT.

The V call is TRBV5-1, the J call TRBJ2-3, with TRBD2 matching over 7 bases. The length of the CDR3 is 19 residues. Per germline, CDR1 SGHRS and CDR2 YFSETQ. The V segment lost 0 bases and the J segment 2 bases; nucleotides outside the gene matches: 15. The CDR3 DNA reads as TGCGCCAGCAGCTTGGCCTTTAAGAGAAGCGGGGCCTACACAGATACGCAGTATTTT. Translation: CASSLAFKRSGAYTDTQYF.

The chain employs TRBV5-1 and TRBJ2-3, with 7 bases identical to TRBD2. The V and J ends lost 3 bases and 3 bases, in that order; junction bases with no gene match: 10. Germline V gives CDR1 SGHRS, CDR2 YFSETQ. The CDR3 consists of 16 residues. CDR3 in DNA: TGCGCCAGCAGCTCTGGACTAGAGGGGAGAACAGATACGCAGTATTTT. Encoded protein: CASSSGLEGRTDTQYF.

The rearrangement joins TRBV27 to TRBJ1-2, with D possibly being TRBD1 (5 bases). Trimming removed 3 bases from V and 8 bases from J, with 13 bases in between. The CDR3 is made up of 13 amino acids. Germline CDR1 is MNHEY and CDR2 is SMNVEV (reference sequence). In DNA form, the CDR3 reads TGTGCCAGCAGTTTCCAGGGAGGCAGGGGCTACACCTTC. Protein product: CASSFQGGRGYTF.

The V and J genes are TRBV30 and TRBJ2-7; TRBD2 is a possible D gene (5 bases). Germline V gene lookup returns CDR1 GTSNPN and CDR2 SVGIG (reference sequence). This CDR3 contains 14 residues. Trimming cost V 2 bases and J 2 bases, with 13 bases left between them. The DNA of the CDR3 is TGTGCCTGGAGTATGGGTAGCGCCACCTACGAGCAGTACTTC. Translated: CAWSMGSATYEQYF. The full variable domain, rest sourced from reference TRBV30 and TRBJ2-7, is SQTIHQWPATLVQPVGSPLSLECTVEGTSNPNLYWYRQAAGRGLQLLFYSVGIGQISSEVPQNLSASRPQDRQFILSSKKLLLSDSGFYLCAWSMGSATYEQYFGPGTRLTVT.

This chain joins TRBV20-1 and TRBJ2-2; D ambiguous. Germline V CDR1 and CDR2: DFQATT, SNEGSKA (reference sequence). Deletions cut 6 bases from V and 7 bases from J, with 9 bases between. CDR3 length: 11 residues. CDR3 coding DNA: TGCAGTGCACCTTATTACGGGGAGCTGTTTTTT. Protein: CSAPYYGELFF.

The J gene is TRBJ2-1, the V gene TRBV2, with 11 nucleotides matching TRBD1. V was clipped by 8 bases and J by 8 bases; unmatched bases: 8. Germline CDR1 reads SNHLY; CDR2 reads FYNNEI. The CDR3 is 14 amino acids. CDR3 region: CASFPGTGGYEQFF. As DNA, the CDR3 is TGTGCCAGCTTTCCCGGGACAGGGGGGTATGAGCAGTTCTTC. The full variable domain, rest sourced from reference TRBV2 and TRBJ2-1, is EPEVTQTPSHQVTQMGQEVILRCVPISNHLYFYWYRQILGQKVEFLVSFYNNEISEKSEIFDDQFSVERPDGSNFTLKIRSTKLEDSAMYFCASFPGTGGYEQFFGPGTRLTVL.

This clone occurred once. The V call is TRBV6-6, the J call TRBJ1-4; D remains ambiguous. Germline values: CDR1 MNHNY, CDR2 SVGAGI (reference sequence). The ends were cut back, 4 bases at V and 0 bases at J, with 6 bases in the middle. The CDR3 is 14 amino acids. CDR3 loop: CASSWVATNEKLFF. CDR3 bases: TGTGCCAGCAGTTGGGTCGCAACTAATGAAAAACTGTTTTTT.

In this sample, this clone turned up once. The J gene is TRBJ2-1, the V gene TRBV6-1; D perhaps matches TRBD2 (7 bases). Trimming shortened V by 0 bases and J by 0 bases, and 18 bases separated the two germline ends. This CDR3 contains 19 residues. Germline V lookup: CDR1 MNHNS, CDR2 SASEGT. The CDR3 DNA is TGTGCCAGCAGTGAAGCGCAAGGGGGGGTACTCAGCTCCTACAATGAGCAGTTCTTC. It encodes CASSEAQGGVLSSYNEQFF.

The chain uses TRBV12-5 and TRBJ1-2; the D gene is possibly TRBD1 (6 bases). V lost 2 bases and J lost 7, with 14 bases in between. Germline CDR1 and CDR2: LGHNT and FRNRAP. The CDR3 has 14 residues. CDR3 sequence reads: CASGLPEGVFGYTF. The CDR3 DNA reads TGTGCTAGTGGTTTGCCCGAGGGGGTCTTTGGCTACACCTTC. Based on the CDR3 plus reference TRBV12-5 and TRBJ1-2, the full variable domain is DARVTQTPRHKVTEMGQEVTMRCQPILGHNTVFWYRQTMMQGLELLAYFRNRAPLDDSGMPKDRFSAEMPDATLATLKIQPSEPRDSAVYFCASGLPEGVFGYTFGSGTRLTVV.

The CDR3 loop is CASSPREGARGYTF. CDR3 DNA sequence: TGTGCCAGCAGCCCCCGGGAGGGGGCGCGAGGCTACACCTTC. J is TRBJ1-2 and V is TRBV9, with 7 bases lining up with TRBD1. Germline V gene lookup returns CDR1 SGDLS and CDR2 YYNGEE. The CDR3 totals 14 residues. Trimming at V came to 4 bases and at J to 8 bases, leaving 11 bases not matched to a gene.

V usage is TRBV6-5 and J usage is TRBJ2-3; D uncertain. This CDR3 is built from 13 residues. The germline V gene has CDR1 MNHEY and CDR2 SVGAGI. V was pared by 2 bases and J by 5 bases, with 8 bases between. Written as DNA, the CDR3 is TGTGCCAGCAGTTACAGAGTCAGAGATACGCAGTATTTT. Amino acid sequence: CASSYRVRDTQYF.

The chain has TRBV30 and TRBJ1-1, with unresolved D. The V and J ends lost 0 bases and 0 bases respectively, with 8 bases between them. Germline CDR1 GTSNPN, CDR2 SVGIG (reference sequence). This CDR3 region has 14 residues. CDR3 protein: CAWSVGRLNTEAFF. Written as DNA, the CDR3 is TGTGCCTGGAGTGTAGGACGGCTGAACACTGAAGCTTTCTTT.

There are a few counts of this clone. The gene calls are TRBV10-3 and TRBJ1-4; 10 positions match TRBD1. The J segment lost 8 bases and the V segment lost 3 bases, leaving 6 bases of the junction unmatched. Looked up from germline, CDR1 is ENHRY and CDR2 is SYGVKD. The CDR3 has 15 residues. The CDR3 nucleotides read TGTGCCATCAGTGAAGACAGGGGGCAGAACGAAAAACTGTTTTTT. It yields the protein CAISEDRGQNEKLFF.

The V gene is TRBV5-6, the J gene TRBJ1-4, with a weak D call TRBD1 (6 bases). Germline V gene lookup returns CDR1 SGHDT and CDR2 YYEEEE. The CDR3 covers 15 residues. V gave up 2 bases and J gave up 5 bases, with 13 bases separating them. In DNA form, the CDR3 reads TGTGCCAGCAGCTTAGGAACAGGGTTGAATGAAAAACTGTTTTTT. Protein: CASSLGTGLNEKLFF.

The rearrangement links TRBV27 to TRBJ1-2; 7 positions match TRBD1. This CDR3 is 13 amino acids long. Losses at the gene ends were 3 bases for V and 3 bases for J; bases not matched to a gene: 1. Looked up from germline, CDR1 is MNHEY and CDR2 is SMNVEV (reference sequence). CDR3 in DNA: TGTGCCAGCAGTTTTACAGGGGACTATGGCTACACCTTC. Its translation: CASSFTGDYGYTF.